Listed below are T cell receptor beta chains from one sample, sequenced in a study of OX40 agonist ivuxolimab in advanced cancers. Clones were read by immunoSEQ multiplex PCR, and TCRdb kept only the in-frame ones, dropping some. The data hold roughly 60,000 clones, with about 86% observed a single time. Sample: CD4+ or CD8+ T cells sorted from blood, taken in a trial of the OX40 agonist ivuxolimab. The source is an adult with an advanced solid tumor such as melanoma, head and neck, liver or kidney cancer. CDR3s include the opening cysteine and the closing phenylalanine or tryptophan. D genes are given only for firm matches. Some rows mark clone size as missing; the rest say once, few, many or name a class of expanded clone.

d_call j_call v_call clone_size cdr3_nt cdr3_aa
. TRBJ1-1 TRBV19 . TGTGCCAGTAGTAGAAGGGGGGTCACTGAAGCTTTCTTT CASSRRGVTEAFF
. TRBJ2-3 TRBV28 . TGTGCCAGCAGTTTCTATCGGACTCTCACTAAGTCAGATACGCAGTATTTT CASSFYRTLTKSDTQYF
TRBD1 TRBJ1-1 TRBV6-5 . TGTGCCAGCAGTCCAGGGGGTCTTATGAACACTGAAGCTTTCTTT CASSPGGLMNTEAFF
. TRBJ2-1 TRBV6-5 . TGTGCCAGCAGTTATTCAAATCTCGTTAATGAGCAGTTCTTC CASSYSNLVNEQFF
. TRBJ2-7 TRBV6-5 . TGTGCCAGCAGTTACGGGCTTCACTCCTACGAGCAGTACTTC CASSYGLHSYEQYF
. TRBJ2-7 TRBV30 few TGTGCCTCGTCTGGGGGTAACTCCTACGAGCAGTACTTC CASSGGNSYEQYF
. TRBJ1-4 TRBV19 . TGTGCCAGTAACTGGGGCCCACGGGGAGAACTGTTTTTT CASNWGPRGELFF
. TRBJ2-2 TRBV18 . TGTGCCAGCTCAGACAGAACGAACACCGGGGAGCTGTTTTTT CASSDRTNTGELFF
. TRBJ1-5 TRBV28 few TGTGCCAGCAGTTTAGTAGGGGACTCCAATCAGCCCCAGCATTTT CASSLVGDSNQPQHF
TRBD2 TRBJ2-6 TRBV19 . TGTGCCAGTAGTATGGGAGGGAATTCTGGGGCCAACGTCCTGACTTTC CASSMGGNSGANVLTF
TRBD2 TRBJ2-7 TRBV28 . TGTGCCAGCAGCCGCGGACTAGCGGGAGCTAGGTACGAGCAGTACTTC CASSRGLAGARYEQYF
. TRBJ2-2 TRBV29-1 . TGCAGCGGTATAGGGCAGGGGGGAACCGGGGAGCTGTTTTTT CSGIGQGGTGELFF
. TRBJ1-1 TRBV7-2 . TGTGCCAGCAGCTTAGAGGGGATTGCGAACACTGAAGCTTTCTTT CASSLEGIANTEAFF
. TRBJ2-1 TRBV6-5 . TGTGCCAGCACCTCATCCCCCGGTAGGGAGTTCTTC CASTSSPGREFF
TRBD2 TRBJ2-3 TRBV5-1 . TGCGCCAGCAGCTTGAAACTAGCGGGGGCGGCAGATACGCAGTATTTT CASSLKLAGAADTQYF
TRBD2 TRBJ2-3 TRBV5-1 . TGCGCCAGCAGCTTGGGAGGGAGCGGGGGGATAACAGATACGCAGTATTTT CASSLGGSGGITDTQYF
. TRBJ2-7 TRBV6-5 . TGTGCCAGCAGCCGATCCACCGGGAGAGGCTACGAGCAGTACTTC CASSRSTGRGYEQYF
. TRBJ2-5 TRBV4-1 . TGCGCCAGCAGCCAAGATCTGTCGTCGTTCCAAGAGACCCAGTACTTC CASSQDLSSFQETQYF
TRBD1 TRBJ2-5 TRBV2 . TGTGCCAGCGGACAGGACGAGGTCCAGTACTTC CASGQDEVQYF
. TRBJ2-1 TRBV7-3 once TGTGCCAGCAGCTTATTAACAGGGTTGGAGCAGTTCTTC CASSLLTGLEQFF
. TRBJ2-2 TRBV11-3 . TGTGCCAGCAGCTTAGATGGGCCCGGGGAGCTGTTTTTT CASSLDGPGELFF
TRBD1 TRBJ2-1 TRBV18 . TGTGCCAGCTCACCAACCGGGACAGTGATCAATGAGCAGTTCTTC CASSPTGTVINEQFF
. TRBJ2-1 TRBV7-9 . TGTGCCAGCAGCTTATCTATCGATGAGCAGTTCTTC CASSLSIDEQFF
TRBD2 TRBJ2-6 TRBV28 . TGTGCCAGCAGCCGCTTGAAGCGGGAGGGAAGCTCTGGGGCCAACGTCCTGACTTTC CASSRLKREGSSGANVLTF
. TRBJ1-2 TRBV28 . TGTGCCAGCAGTTTACCCGTCCTCTATGGCTACACCTTC CASSLPVLYGYTF
. TRBJ1-3 TRBV6-1 . TGTGCCAGCAGTGGATCGACAGTGGGAGAGAGGAACACCATATATTTT CASSGSTVGERNTIYF
. TRBJ2-7 TRBV6-6 . TGTGCCAGCGCTGACAGATACGAGCAGTACTTC CASADRYEQYF
. TRBJ2-7 TRBV20-1 . TGCAGTGCTTCGTCGGAATACGAGCAGTACTTC CSASSEYEQYF
. TRBJ1-5 TRBV6-5 . TGTGCCAGCAAGACAACCGATCATGATCAGCCCCAGCATTTT CASKTTDHDQPQHF
. TRBJ2-3 TRBV9 . TGTGCCAGCAGCGTAGGGGTAAGAGCCACAGATACGCAGTATTTT CASSVGVRATDTQYF
TRBD1 TRBJ1-2 TRBV5-4 . TGTGCCAGCAGCTCGAGGTTTGGGACAGGGGTAAGAAGTGGCTACACCTTC CASSSRFGTGVRSGYTF
TRBD1 TRBJ2-2 TRBV6-5 . TGTGCCAGCAGCCCTACAGGGGGGAACACCGGGGAGCTGTTTTTT CASSPTGGNTGELFF
. TRBJ1-6 TRBV6-1 . TGTGCCAGCAGTGACGGTCGGGGGAATTCACCCCTCCACTTT CASSDGRGNSPLHF
TRBD1 TRBJ2-2 TRBV27 . TGTGCCAGCAGTTTAGTGGGAGACAGGGCAGGATACACCGGGGAGCTGTTTTTT CASSLVGDRAGYTGELFF
TRBD2 TRBJ2-1 TRBV6-5 . TGTGCCAGCAGGGGGGGGGCCTACAATGAGCAGTTCTTC CASRGGAYNEQFF
. TRBJ2-1 TRBV11-3 . TGTGCCAGCAGCCATTATTCAGGGGAGCAGTTCTTC CASSHYSGEQFF
TRBD1 TRBJ2-7 TRBV28 . TGTGCCAGCTATGAAGGACAGGGGCTCAAGTACTTC CASYEGQGLKYF
. TRBJ1-3 TRBV2 . TGTGCCAGCAGGCGCCTGGGGGGATCCTCGCGATTACCCTCTGGAAACACCATATATTTT CASRRLGGSSRLPSGNTIYF
TRBD1 TRBJ1-2 TRBV7-3 . TGTGCCAGCGCACAGGGGGCCGGCCCTAACTATGGCTACACCTTC CASAQGAGPNYGYTF
TRBD1 TRBJ1-2 TRBV27 . TGTGCCAGCAGTTTATACCGAAGACCTGACAGGGTATATGGCTACACCTTC CASSLYRRPDRVYGYTF
. TRBJ2-1 TRBV28 . TGTGCCAGCAGTTCCCCGGGGGCTAGCGGTTTGAACAATGAGCAGTTCTTC CASSSPGASGLNNEQFF
TRBD2 TRBJ2-5 TRBV19 . TGTGCCAGTAGTTCAGGGAGACTAGCGCGTGAGACCCAGTACTTC CASSSGRLARETQYF
. TRBJ1-2 TRBV11-2 many TGTGCCAGCAGGAGTTACACTGCTAACTATGGCTACACCTTC CASRSYTANYGYTF
TRBD2 TRBJ2-5 TRBV28 . TGTGCCAGCAGTTTCCAGACTAGCGGGTTTCAAGAGACCCAGTACTTC CASSFQTSGFQETQYF
TRBD2 TRBJ2-2 TRBV6-1 . TGTGCCAGCAGTGTAACTAGCGGGGGGGTCGGGGAGCTGTTTTTT CASSVTSGGVGELFF
. TRBJ2-5 TRBV13 . TGTGCCAGCAGCCGGAGACTACAGGGTTCGGTAAACTTC CASSRRLQGSVNF
. TRBJ1-2 TRBV28 once TGTGCCAGCAGTTTACCGGGGACCCTCCCTAACTATGGCTACACCTTC CASSLPGTLPNYGYTF
. TRBJ2-1 TRBV13 . TGTGCCAGCAGCTTAAGGCCCCCCCACAGGGCTGACAATGAGCAGTTCTTC CASSLRPPHRADNEQFF